In its sample, the clone carrying this T cell receptor beta chain was seen many times. Its antigen remains unidentified. This sample is part of a study of T-cell memory formation after mild COVID-19. The study's findings and limits: Pre-infection memory showed some responding clones, and this suggested that cross-reactive memory joined. Clones that shrank (day 15 to 85) were balanced CD4/CD8, whereas later expanders leaned CD4+.

TCRdb re-called the 5' RACE reads through MiXCR, storing one row per CDR3 protein. The sample has some 29,000 distinct CDR3 sequences; 16% are singletons. Input material: PBMCs or a T cell subset sorted from them (not recorded which). The sequence was collected from an adult who had mild COVID-19 (a few samples of this study predate the infection). Cell type and time point are not known.

The CDR3 sequence: CASVGSAGDTQYF. The DNA of the CDR3 is TGTGCCAGCGTCGGGTCGGCGGGAGATACGCAGTATTTT. The rearrangement joins TRBV18 to TRBJ2-3, with D maybe TRBD2 (5 bases). The CDR3 totals 13 residues. V lost 8 bases and J lost 5, with 14 bases in between. Germline V gives CDR1 KGHSH, CDR2 LQKENI.